The present entry profiles one T cell receptor (beta chain) with its context. These data originate in a study of blood T cell repertoires in COVID-19. About the research overall: From the United States, Italy and Spain came samples of acute and convalescent COVID-19.

The CDR3 sequence is 16 residues long. In germline, CDR1 is LNHDA, CDR2 SQIVND (reference sequence). V dropped 7 bases and J dropped 0 bases, with 15 bases sitting between them. During active infection, Seattle patients enrolled and were then monitored through disease. The repertoire was sequenced with immunoSEQ multiplex PCR; TCRdb's copy has only in-frame clones and lacks some. The profile shows tens of thousands of clones, 83% of them singletons. Sequenced sample: peripheral blood. The sequence was collected from a young man with COVID-19, enrolled during active disease. The J gene is TRBJ2-2, the V gene TRBV19, with unresolved D. CDR3 loop: CASTPSRRTNTGELFF. The CDR3 DNA sequence: TGTGCCAGTACTCCCTCCCGGCGGACGAACACCGGGGAGCTGTTTTTT.